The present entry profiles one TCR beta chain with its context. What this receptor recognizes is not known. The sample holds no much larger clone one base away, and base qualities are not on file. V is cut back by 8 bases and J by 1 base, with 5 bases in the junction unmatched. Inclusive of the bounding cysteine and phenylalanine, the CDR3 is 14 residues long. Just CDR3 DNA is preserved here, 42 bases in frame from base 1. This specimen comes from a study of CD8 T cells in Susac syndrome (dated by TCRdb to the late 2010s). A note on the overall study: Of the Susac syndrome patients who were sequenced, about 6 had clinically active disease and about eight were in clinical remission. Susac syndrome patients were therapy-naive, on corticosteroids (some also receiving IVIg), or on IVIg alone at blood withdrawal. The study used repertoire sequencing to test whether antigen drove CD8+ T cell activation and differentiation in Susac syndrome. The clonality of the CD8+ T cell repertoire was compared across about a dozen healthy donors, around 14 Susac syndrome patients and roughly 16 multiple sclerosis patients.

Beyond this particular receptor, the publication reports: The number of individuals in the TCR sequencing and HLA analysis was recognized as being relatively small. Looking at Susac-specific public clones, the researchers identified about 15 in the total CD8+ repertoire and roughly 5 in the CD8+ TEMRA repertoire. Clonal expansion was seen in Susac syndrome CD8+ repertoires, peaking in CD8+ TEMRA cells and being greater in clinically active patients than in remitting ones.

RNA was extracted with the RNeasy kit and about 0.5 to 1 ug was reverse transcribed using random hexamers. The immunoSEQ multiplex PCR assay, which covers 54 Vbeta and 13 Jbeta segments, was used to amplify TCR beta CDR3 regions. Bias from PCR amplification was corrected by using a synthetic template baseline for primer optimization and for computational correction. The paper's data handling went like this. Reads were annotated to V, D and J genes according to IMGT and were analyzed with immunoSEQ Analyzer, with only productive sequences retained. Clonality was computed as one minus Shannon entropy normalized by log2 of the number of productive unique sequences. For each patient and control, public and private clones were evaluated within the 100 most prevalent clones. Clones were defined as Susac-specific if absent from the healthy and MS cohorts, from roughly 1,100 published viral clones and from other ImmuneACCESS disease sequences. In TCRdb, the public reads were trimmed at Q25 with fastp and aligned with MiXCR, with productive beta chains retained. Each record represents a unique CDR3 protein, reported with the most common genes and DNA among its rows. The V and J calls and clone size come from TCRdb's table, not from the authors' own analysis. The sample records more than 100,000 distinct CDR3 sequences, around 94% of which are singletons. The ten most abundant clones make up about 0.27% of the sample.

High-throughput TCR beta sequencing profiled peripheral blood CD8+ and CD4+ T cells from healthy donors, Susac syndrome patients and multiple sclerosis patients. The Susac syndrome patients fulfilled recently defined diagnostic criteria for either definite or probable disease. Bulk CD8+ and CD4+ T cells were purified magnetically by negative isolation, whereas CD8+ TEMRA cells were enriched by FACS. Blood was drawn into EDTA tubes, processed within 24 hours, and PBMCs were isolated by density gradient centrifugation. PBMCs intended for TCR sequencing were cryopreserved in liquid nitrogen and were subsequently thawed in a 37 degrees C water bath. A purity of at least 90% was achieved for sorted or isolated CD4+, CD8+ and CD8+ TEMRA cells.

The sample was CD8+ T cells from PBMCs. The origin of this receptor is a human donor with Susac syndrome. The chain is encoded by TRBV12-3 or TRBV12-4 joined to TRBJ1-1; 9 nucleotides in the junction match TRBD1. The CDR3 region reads CASYGGQGNTEAFF. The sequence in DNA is TGTGCCAGCTACGGGGGACAGGGGAACACTGAAGCTTTCTTT.